These 10 T cell receptor beta chains originate from one sample sequenced in a study of blood T cell repertoires in COVID-19. This table comes from immunoSEQ multiplex PCR, and its TCRdb copy is limited to in-frame clones, with some not included. The table records 120,000 to 150,000 clones, about 88% of them present only once. Sequenced input: peripheral blood. The source is a man between 50 and 59 years old with active or convalescent COVID-19.

This chain uses TRBV18 with TRBJ2-5; weak D call: TRBD1 (6 bases). CDR3 length: 13 amino acids. Germline values: CDR1 KGHSH, CDR2 LQKENI. Deletions cut 4 bases from V and 2 bases from J, with 8 bases between. This CDR3 is CASSLGQQETQYF. DNA for the CDR3: TGTGCCAGCTCACTCGGACAGCAAGAGACCCAGTACTTC.

V usage is TRBV5-1 and J usage is TRBJ2-1; 13 bases agree with TRBD2. Germline CDR1 is SGHRS and CDR2 is YFSETQ. The CDR3 is made up of 18 amino acids. The trim removed 3 bases at V and 7 bases at J, leaving 13 bases unmatched. The CDR3 nucleotides are TGCGCCAGCAGCTCACTCCCGGGACTAGCGGGATCGGGAAATGAGCAGTTCTTC. Amino acid sequence: CASSSLPGLAGSGNEQFF. Looking up the rest from reference TRBV5-1 and TRBJ2-1 gives the full variable domain: KAGVTQTPRYLIKTRGQQVTLSCSPISGHRSVSWYQQTPGQGLQFLFEYFSETQRNKGNFPGRFSGRQFSNSRSEMNVSTLELGDSALYLCASSSLPGLAGSGNEQFFGPGTRLTVL.

The V and J genes are TRBV14 and TRBJ1-2; unclear D gene. The CDR3 contains 13 residues. V dropped 1 base and J dropped 4 bases, with 7 bases sitting between them. CDR1 is SGHDN and CDR2 is FVKESK in the germline V gene. CDR3 sequence: CASSQGRLYGYTF. As DNA, the CDR3 is TGTGCCAGCAGCCAAGGCAGACTCTATGGCTACACCTTC. Full variable domain (missing parts from reference TRBV14 and TRBJ1-2): EAGVTQFPSHSVIEKGQTVTLRCDPISGHDNLYWYRRVMGKEIKFLLHFVKESKQDESGMPNNRFLAERTGGTYSTLKVQPAELEDSGVYFCASSQGRLYGYTFGSGTRLTVV.

The CDR3 spells CASSESGSTYNEQFF. CDR3 coding DNA: TGTGCCAGCAGTGAGAGCGGGAGTACCTACAATGAGCAGTTCTTC. The genes are TRBV2 and TRBJ2-1; 8 bases line up with TRBD2. V lost 3 bases and J lost 2; bases outside the gene matches: 3. The CDR3 loop spans 15 amino acids. CDR1 and CDR2 (germline): SNHLY, FYNNEI.

This clone was recorded only once. The chain uses TRBV19 and TRBJ2-1; TRBD2 is a possible D gene (6 bases). This CDR3 has 15 amino acids. Germline-derived CDR1 and CDR2 are LNHDA and SQIVND (reference sequence). V was trimmed by 1 base and J by 6 bases, leaving 13 bases between them. The CDR3 sequence: CASSIGRGKGNEQFF. CDR3 in DNA: TGTGCCAGTAGTATAGGGCGGGGAAAGGGCAATGAGCAGTTCTTC.

The chain links TRBV6-5 to TRBJ1-4, with 7 bases identical to TRBD1. V shed 5 bases, J shed 6 bases, and the junction held 6 bases outside the gene matches. Germline values: CDR1 MNHEY, CDR2 SVGAGI. The CDR3 has 14 amino acids. CDR3 protein: CASSPRGVDEKLFF. The DNA of the CDR3 is TGTGCCAGCAGTCCCAGGGGGGTCGATGAAAAACTGTTTTTT.

The chain links TRBV5-1 to TRBJ2-1, with 7 bases fitting TRBD2. Trimming took 4 bases from V and 1 from J; bases not matched to a gene: 11. CDR1 and CDR2 (germline): SGHRS, YFSETQ. The CDR3 loop spans 17 amino acids. CDR3 DNA: TGCGCCAGCAGCGGGAATGGGCGGGGGTCTTCCTACAATGAGCAGTTCTTC. It yields the protein CASSGNGRGSSYNEQFF. The full variable domain, its missing parts supplied by reference TRBV5-1 and TRBJ2-1, is KAGVTQTPRYLIKTRGQQVTLSCSPISGHRSVSWYQQTPGQGLQFLFEYFSETQRNKGNFPGRFSGRQFSNSRSEMNVSTLELGDSALYLCASSGNGRGSSYNEQFFGPGTRLTVL.

This clone has only one observation. This chain joins TRBV18 and TRBJ1-1; TRBD1 might be the D (5 bases). Looked up from germline, CDR1 is KGHSH and CDR2 is LQKENI. This CDR3 is 15 amino acids long. The ends were cut back, 1 base at V and 2 bases at J, with 11 bases in the middle. The CDR3 DNA is TGTGCCAGCTCACCACAGGCGGGACCAAACACTGAAGCTTTCTTT. Translating gives CASSPQAGPNTEAFF.

J is TRBJ2-7 and V is TRBV18; tentative D call: TRBD2 (6 bases). The CDR3 spans 14 residues. The V and J ends lost 6 bases and 0 bases respectively, with 12 bases between them. Germline CDR1 is KGHSH and CDR2 is LQKENI. The DNA for the CDR3 is TGTGCCAGCTCCGGGAGTCCGACCTCCTACGAGCAGTACTTC. Its translation is CASSGSPTSYEQYF.

The genes are TRBV19 and TRBJ1-2; D remains ambiguous. V was clipped by 3 bases and J by 2 bases, with 4 bases between them. CDR1 is LNHDA, CDR2 SQIVND, per germline (reference sequence). The CDR3 runs 12 residues. The CDR3 sequence: CASSILNYGYTF. Here the CDR3 DNA reads TGTGCCAGTAGTATTCTCAACTATGGCTACACCTTC.